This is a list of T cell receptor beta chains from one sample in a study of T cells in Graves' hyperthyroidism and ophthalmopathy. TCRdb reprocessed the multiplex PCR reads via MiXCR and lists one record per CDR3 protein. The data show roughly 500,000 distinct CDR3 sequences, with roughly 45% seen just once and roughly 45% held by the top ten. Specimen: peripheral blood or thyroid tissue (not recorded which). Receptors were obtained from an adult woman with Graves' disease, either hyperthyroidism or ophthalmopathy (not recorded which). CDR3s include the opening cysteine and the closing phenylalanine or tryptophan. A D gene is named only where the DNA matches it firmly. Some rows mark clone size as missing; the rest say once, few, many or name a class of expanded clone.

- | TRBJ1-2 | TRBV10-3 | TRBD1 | TGTGCCAGCAGACCGGACAGGCCAACCCCATTATTACTCTTC | CASRPDRPTPLLLF
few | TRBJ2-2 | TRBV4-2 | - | TGTGCCAGCAGCTCCCGGCGGAGGGACAGTGGGACCGGGGAGCTGTTTTTT | CASSSRRRDSGTGELFF
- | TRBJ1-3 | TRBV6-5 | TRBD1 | TGTGCCAGCAGCCAGGGGGGAATGAGCTCTGGAAACACCATATATTTT | CASSQGGMSSGNTIYF
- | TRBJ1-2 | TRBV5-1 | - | TGCGCCAGCAGCTTGAAATCTGGGGCGCAATCGTTTGGCTACACCTTC | CASSLKSGAQSFGYTF
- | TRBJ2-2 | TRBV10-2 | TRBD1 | TGCGCCAGCAGGGAGACAGGGTCCGGGGAGCTGTTTTTT | CASRETGSGELFF
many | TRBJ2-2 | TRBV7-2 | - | TGTGCCAGCAGCTTCGGCACCGGGGAGCTGTTTTTT | CASSFGTGELFF
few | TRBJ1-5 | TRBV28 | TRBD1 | TGTGCCAGCAGGGGGTTACAGGGGGATATGGATCAGCCCCAGCATTTT | CASRGLQGDMDQPQHF
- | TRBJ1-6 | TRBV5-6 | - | TGTGCCAGCAGCGGGGCGGGATTGGATTCGCCCCTCCACTTT | CASSGAGLDSPLHF
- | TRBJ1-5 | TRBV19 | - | TGTGCCAGCAGAGCCCAGGGTCGCAATCAGCCCCAGCATTTT | CASRAQGRNQPQHF
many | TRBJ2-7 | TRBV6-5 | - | TGTGCCAGCAGTTACCAGGGGAACTACGAGCAGTACTTC | CASSYQGNYEQYF
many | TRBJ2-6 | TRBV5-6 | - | TGTGCCAGCAGCCCGTTCACCACAGGCGGCACTGGGGCCAACGTCCTGACTTTC | CASSPFTTGGTGANVLTF
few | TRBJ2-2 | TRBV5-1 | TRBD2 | TGCGCCAGCAGCCTAGCGGGGCCGGGCACCGGGGAGCTGTTTTTT | CASSLAGPGTGELFF
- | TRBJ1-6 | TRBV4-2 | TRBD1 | TGTGCCAGCAGCCAAGAGGTGGCAGGGGGCTCACCCCTCCACTTT | CASSQEVAGGSPLHF
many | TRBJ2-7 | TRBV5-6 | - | TGTGCCAGCAGCCTAAGTCCCGGCCGATACGAGCAGTACTTC | CASSLSPGRYEQYF
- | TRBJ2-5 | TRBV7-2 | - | TGTGCCAGCAGCACACAGGGAGGACCGGAGACCCAGTACTTC | CASSTQGGPETQYF
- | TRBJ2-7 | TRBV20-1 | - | TGCAGTGCTAGCGGGAGAAGCGACGAGCAGTACTTC | CSASGRSDEQYF
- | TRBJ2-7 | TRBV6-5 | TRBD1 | TGTGCCAGCAGTCCGAGGGGGAGCCGGGACAGGGTCCCCTACGAGCAGTACTTC | CASSPRGSRDRVPYEQYF
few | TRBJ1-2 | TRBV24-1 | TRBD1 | TGTGCCACCAGTGACTCGGACAGGAAAGAGGGAGGCTACACCTTC | CATSDSDRKEGGYTF
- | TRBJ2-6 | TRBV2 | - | TGTGCCAGGGGTGGCGGCTCGGCTGGGGCCAACGTCCTGACTTTC | CARGGGSAGANVLTF
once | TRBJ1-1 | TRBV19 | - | TGTGCCAGTAGTATGAGGGAGACGGTCGACGCTGAAGCTTTCTTT | CASSMRETVDAEAFF
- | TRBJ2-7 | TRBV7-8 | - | TGTGCCAGCAGCCCCGGCCGTCTCCACGAGCAGTACTTC | CASSPGRLHEQYF
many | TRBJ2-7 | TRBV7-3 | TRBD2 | TGTGCCAGCAGCCTAGCAGCGGGATTAATCTACGAGCAGTACTTC | CASSLAAGLIYEQYF
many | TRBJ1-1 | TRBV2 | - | TGTGCCAGCAGTGAAGGGCAGGGGAGAACTGAAGCTTTCTTT | CASSEGQGRTEAFF
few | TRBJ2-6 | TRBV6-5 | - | TGTGCCATCAGTTACTCAATCCGGGAAACGCTCTCTGGGGCCAACGTCCTGACTTTC | CAISYSIRETLSGANVLTF
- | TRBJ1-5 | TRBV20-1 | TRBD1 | TGCAGTGCTATTTCGACAGGGAGTCAGCCCCAGCATTTT | CSAISTGSQPQHF
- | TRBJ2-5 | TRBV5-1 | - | TGCGCCAGCAGCACGCGGCCGGGACATCGAGAGACCCAGTACTTC | CASSTRPGHRETQYF